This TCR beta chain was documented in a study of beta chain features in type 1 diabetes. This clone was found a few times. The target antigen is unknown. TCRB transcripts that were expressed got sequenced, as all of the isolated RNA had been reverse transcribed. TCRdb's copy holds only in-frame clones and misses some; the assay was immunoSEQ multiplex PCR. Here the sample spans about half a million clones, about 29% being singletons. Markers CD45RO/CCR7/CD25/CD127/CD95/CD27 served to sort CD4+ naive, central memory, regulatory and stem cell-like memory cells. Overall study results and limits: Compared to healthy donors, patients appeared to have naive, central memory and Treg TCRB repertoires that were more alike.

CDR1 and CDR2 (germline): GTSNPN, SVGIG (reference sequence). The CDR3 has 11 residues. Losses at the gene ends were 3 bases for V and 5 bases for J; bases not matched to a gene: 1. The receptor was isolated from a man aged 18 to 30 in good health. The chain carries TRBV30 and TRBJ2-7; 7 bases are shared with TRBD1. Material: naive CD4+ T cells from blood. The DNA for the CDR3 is TGTGCCTGGAGAGACAGGGACGAGCAGTACTTC. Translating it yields CAWRDRDEQYF.